This TCR beta chain was identified during a study of T cells in Graves' hyperthyroidism and ophthalmopathy. Study-level findings and limits: In simple terms, a model built on 13 V-J features told ophthalmopathy apart from stable hyperthyroidism. The model made its ophthalmopathy prediction, and onset followed a median around 6.5 months later.

The TCR beta CDR3 regions underwent amplification using RNA transcripts as the source. The study used the HTBI primer set for a first-round RT-PCR of the TCR CDR3. TCRdb called the multiplex PCR reads again in MiXCR, with one record for every CDR3 protein. The repertoire consists of 300,000 to 400,000 distinct CDR3 sequences, with about 15% occurring once and the leading ten covering around 24%. A few counts support this clonotype. Its antigen is currently unknown. The V gene's germline CDR1 is MNHEY and CDR2 SVGEGT. The CDR3 spans 13 residues. The V end lost 9 bases, the J end lost 8 bases, and 17 bases lay between the germline ends. For Graves' hyperthyroidism to be stable, ophthalmopathy could not progress within 18 months. The study left out patients who had uncontrolled infection, other autoimmune disease, pregnancy or lactation.

Sequenced input: blood. This TCR came from a woman in her thirties with Graves' hyperthyroidism. The chain employs TRBV6-2 or TRBV6-3 and TRBJ2-1; TRBD1 might be the D (6 bases). The CDR3 DNA is TGTGCCAGTTTGGGGGCTCAAAGCTATGAGCAGTTCTTC. This encodes CASLGAQSYEQFF.